This T cell receptor (beta chain) emerged from a study of HIV-infected patients and healthy controls. In its sample, this clonotype was seen many times. V lost 4 bases, J lost 2 bases, and 10 bases stayed unmatched. The CDR3 totals 18 residues. The germline V gene has CDR1 SGHKS and CDR2 YYEKEE (reference sequence). TCRdb reanalysed the 5' RACE reads using MiXCR and keeps one entry per CDR3 protein. The sample holds tens of thousands of distinct CDR3 sequences, 15% to 20% seen once. Specimen: CD4+ T cells from blood. This chain joins TRBV5-5 and TRBJ2-6; 9 positions match TRBD1. The TCR originated in a human donor in good health. CDR3 bases: TGTGCCAGCAGCATTGGCGCGGGACAGGGTACTGGGGCCAACGTCCTGACTTTC. Its protein product is CASSIGAGQGTGANVLTF.